Listed below are T cell receptor beta chains from one sample, sequenced in a study of blood T cell repertoires in COVID-19. TCRdb's table, derived via immunoSEQ multiplex PCR, lists solely in-frame clones and lacks some. This table holds 50,000 to 65,000 clones, 89% found once. The sequencing input was peripheral blood. These receptors came from a man in his sixties with active COVID-19. The CDR3 runs from the conserved cysteine through the conserved F or W.

v_gene	CDR3aa
TRBV7-6	CASSLYSGKSSYNEQFF
TRBV28	CASSRDRFEQYF
TRBV6-2/TRBV6-3	CASSKIGLVDGNEQFF
TRBV28	CASRKQGADTQYF
TRBV28	CASNSFNQETQYF
TRBV4-1	CASSKQGTAYEQYF
TRBV28	CASSLPDRGWNTEAFF
TRBV19	CASSIGAGVGQETQYF
TRBV28	CASTGEGWGQETQYF
TRBV10-3	CAISGGTSGRAVGNEQFF
TRBV10-3	CAISESSTAASYTF
TRBV6-6	CASSRDRGNQPQHF
TRBV2	CASTGGGGQGANTGELFF
TRBV12-5	CASGQTGQVSSYNSPLHF
TRBV4-2	CASSQVLSIVETQYF